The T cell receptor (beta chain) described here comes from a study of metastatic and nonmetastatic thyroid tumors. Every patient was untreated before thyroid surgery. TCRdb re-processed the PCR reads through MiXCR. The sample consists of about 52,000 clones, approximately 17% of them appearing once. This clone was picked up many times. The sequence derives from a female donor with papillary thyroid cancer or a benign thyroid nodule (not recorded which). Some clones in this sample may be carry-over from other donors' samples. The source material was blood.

CDR3 nucleotides: TGTGCCAGCAGTGACCCGGGGCCAAGCAATCAGCCCCAGCATTTT. Protein product: CASSDPGPSNQPQHF. The genes are TRBV6-4 and TRBJ1-5; D is possibly TRBD1 (5 bases). The CDR3 consists of 15 residues. The germline V and J ends were trimmed by 2 bases and 1 base, with 9 bases remaining between them. Germline-derived CDR1 and CDR2 are MRHNA and SNTAGT.